The next 12 T cell receptor beta chains were all read from a single sample in a study of T-cell memory formation after mild COVID-19. TCRdb redid the calling of the 5' RACE reads with MiXCR, one entry per CDR3 protein. The sample lists approximately 150,000 distinct CDR3 sequences, less than 20% occurring once. Sequencing was carried out using PBMCs or a T cell subset sorted from them (not recorded which). These TCRs come from an adult woman who had mild COVID-19 (a few samples of this study predate the infection). Cell type and time point are not known.

This clonotype was detected a few times. Written as DNA, the CDR3 is TGTGCCAGCACCGAGAATGCAGGGGCCTACGAGCAGTACTTC. This encodes CASTENAGAYEQYF. V usage is TRBV7-2 and J usage is TRBJ2-7; possibly TRBD1 for D (6 bases). The CDR3 sequence is 14 residues long. With 7 bases removed from V and 2 bases from J, the gap between germline ends came to 15 bases. CDR1 and CDR2 (germline): SGHTA, FQGNSA. Combining the CDR3 with reference TRBV7-2 and TRBJ2-7 gives the whole variable domain GAGVSQSPSNKVTEKGKDVELRCDPISGHTALYWYRQSLGQGLEFLIYFQGNSAPDKSGLPSDRFSAERTGGSVSTLTIQRTQQEDSAVYLCASTENAGAYEQYFGPGTRLTVT.

This clonotype was seen more than once but under ten times. V gene TRBV3-1 combines with J gene TRBJ2-7; D might be TRBD1 (5 bases). V lost 3 bases, J lost 1 base, and 10 bases lay in between. The CDR3 runs to 14 residues. Germline lookup yields CDR1 LGHDT and CDR2 YNNKEL (reference sequence). The CDR3, as DNA: TGTGCCAGCAGCCAGAACAGGCTATCCTACGAGCAGTACTTC. Translated: CASSQNRLSYEQYF.

The rearrangement links TRBV5-1 to TRBJ2-7, with D possibly matching TRBD1 (6 bases). Looked up from germline, CDR1 is SGHRS and CDR2 is YFSETQ. The CDR3 sequence is 14 residues long. V gave up 4 bases and J gave up 3 bases, with 14 bases separating them. CDR3 DNA: TGCGCCAGCAGCGAAACCGGACAGATCTACGAGCAGTACTTC. Residues: CASSETGQIYEQYF.

This clonotype was picked up a small number of times. The V and J genes are TRBV7-8 and TRBJ2-7; D may match TRBD1 or TRBD2 (6 bases each). Germline V lookup: CDR1 SGHVS, CDR2 FQNEAQ. The V end lost 2 bases, the J end lost 5 bases, and 22 bases lay between the germline ends. The CDR3 is 17 amino acids. The CDR3 nucleotides read TGTGCCAGCAGCTTATGGTACAGGGAGGAAACAGAGGACGAGCAGTACTTC. It codes for CASSLWYREETEDEQYF.

This clonotype has just a few counts. The chain uses TRBV12-5 and TRBJ2-1, with TRBD2 matching over 15 bases. CDR3 length equals 22 residues. Trimming at V came to 3 bases and at J to 0 bases, leaving 15 bases not matched to a gene. CDR1 and CDR2 (germline): LGHNT, FRNRAP. The CDR3 DNA sequence: TGTGCTAGTGGTTTAGCTCCTAGGACTAGCGGGAGGGACGTTGTCTCCTACAATGAGCAGTTCTTC. Its translation is CASGLAPRTSGRDVVSYNEQFF.

The table lists this clonotype with many counts. The chain couples TRBV6-5 to TRBJ2-2; D is unclear. The V gene's germline CDR1 is MNHEY and CDR2 SVGAGI. Trimming shortened V by 6 bases and J by 8 bases, and 10 bases separated the two germline ends. This CDR3 has 12 residues. The CDR3 loop is CASSRRRGELFF. The CDR3 bases are TGTGCCAGCAGCCGTAGGCGGGGGGAGCTGTTTTTT.

This chain connects TRBV24-1 to TRBJ1-6, with no clear D. The CDR3 spans 15 residues. Germline assignment: CDR1 KGHDR and CDR2 SFDVKD. V was clipped by 3 bases and J by 6 bases, with 11 bases between them. CDR3 coding DNA: TGTGCCACCAGTGATCCTAAAACTCCTAATTCACCCCTCCACTTT. Residues: CATSDPKTPNSPLHF.

CDR3: CASTLGRQGYTGELFF. CDR3 in DNA: TGTGCCAGCACCTTGGGTCGTCAGGGGTACACCGGGGAGCTGTTTTTT. J is TRBJ2-2 and V is TRBV27; D is possibly TRBD1 (6 bases). There are 16 residues in the CDR3. The germline CDR1 and CDR2 sequences are MNHEY and SMNVEV (reference sequence). The germline V and J ends were trimmed by 7 bases and 3 bases, with 18 bases remaining between them.

This clonotype was counted only a few times. V gene TRBV19 combines with J gene TRBJ2-3; 11 bases align to TRBD1. V lost 5 bases to trimming and J lost 5 bases; unmatched junction nucleotides: 6. Germline V lookup: CDR1 LNHDA, CDR2 SQIVND (reference sequence). The CDR3 length is 15 residues. CDR3 in amino acids: CASSAGTGGKDTQYF. CDR3 coding DNA: TGTGCCAGTAGTGCCGGGACAGGGGGGAAAGATACGCAGTATTTT. The variable domain in full, with the rest retrieved from reference TRBV19 and TRBJ2-3, is DGGITQSPKYLFRKEGQNVTLSCEQNLNHDAMYWYRQDPGQGLRLIYYSQIVNDFQKGDIAEGYSVSREKKESFPLTVTSAQKNPTAFYLCASSAGTGGKDTQYFGPGTRLTVL.

This clonotype has just a few counts. The rearrangement links TRBV24-1 to TRBJ1-2; 8 bases agree with TRBD1. Germline V gives CDR1 KGHDR, CDR2 SFDVKD. V gave up 2 bases and J gave up 1 base; unmatched junction bases: 11. The CDR3 loop spans 18 amino acids. The CDR3: CATSDSGRTGTFNYGYTF. CDR3 sequence (DNA): TGTGCCACCAGTGATTCCGGGAGGACAGGGACCTTTAACTATGGCTACACCTTC.

This clonotype was observed many times. This rearrangement joins TRBV29-1 to TRBJ2-5, with D perhaps matching TRBD1 (5 bases). Germline CDR1 SQVTM, CDR2 ANQGSEA. This CDR3 contains 15 residues. Trimming left V 0 bases short and J 4 bases short, with 15 bases between. The DNA for the CDR3 is TGCAGCGTTGAAGATAGGGCTCAGGGAAGAGAGACCCAGTACTTC. Translating it yields CSVEDRAQGRETQYF. Together with reference TRBV29-1 and TRBJ2-5, the CDR3 gives the full variable domain: SAVISQKPSRDICQRGTSLTIQCQVDSQVTMMFWYRQQPGQSLTLIATANQGSEATYESGFVIDKFPISRPNLTFSTLTVSNMSPEDSSIYLCSVEDRAQGRETQYFGPGTRLLVL.

This clonotype has a count of ten or more. CDR3 sequence reads: CASRQSGRAATQYF. The CDR3 DNA follows: TGTGCCAGCAGACAAAGCGGGAGGGCCGCTACGCAGTATTTT. The chain has TRBV5-4 and TRBJ2-3; 10 bases agree with TRBD2. Germline trimming cut 5 bases from V and 8 bases from J; bases unmatched to any gene: 8. The CDR3 has 14 amino acids. Germline CDR1 and CDR2: SGHNT and YYREEE (reference sequence). Together with reference TRBV5-4 and TRBJ2-3, the CDR3 gives the full variable domain: ETGVTQSPTHLIKTRGQQVTLRCSSQSGHNTVSWYQQALGQGPQFIFQYYREEENGRGNFPPRFSGLQFPNYSSELNVNALELDDSALYLCASRQSGRAATQYFGPGTRLTVL.